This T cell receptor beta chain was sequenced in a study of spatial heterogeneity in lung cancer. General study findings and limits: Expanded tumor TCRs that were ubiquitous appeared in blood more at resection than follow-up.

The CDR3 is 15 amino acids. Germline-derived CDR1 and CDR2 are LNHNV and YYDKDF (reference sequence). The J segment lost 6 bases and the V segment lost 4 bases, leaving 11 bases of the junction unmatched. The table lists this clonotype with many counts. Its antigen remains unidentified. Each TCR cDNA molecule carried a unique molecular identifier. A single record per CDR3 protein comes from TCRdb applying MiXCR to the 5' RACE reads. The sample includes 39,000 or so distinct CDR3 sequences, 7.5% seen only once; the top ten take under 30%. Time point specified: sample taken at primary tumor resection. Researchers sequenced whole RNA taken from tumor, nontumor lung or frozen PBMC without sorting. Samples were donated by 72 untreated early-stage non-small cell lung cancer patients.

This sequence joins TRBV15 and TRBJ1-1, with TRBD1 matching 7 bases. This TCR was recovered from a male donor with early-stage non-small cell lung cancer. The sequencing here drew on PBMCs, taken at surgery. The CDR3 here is CATSTSMLQGAEAFF. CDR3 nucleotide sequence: TGTGCCACCAGCACATCAATGCTTCAGGGGGCTGAAGCTTTCTTT.